These 10 T cell receptor beta chains were all obtained from the same sample, sequenced in a study of technical replicates of blood from a handful of donors. Assay used: immunoSEQ multiplex PCR; TCRdb lists only in-frame clones, some missing. This table has around 80,000 clones, over 95% appearing once. The material sequenced was T cells isolated from PBMCs. Source of these receptors: a human donor in good health.

CDR3 protein: CASSPNQVWDGYTF. The CDR3 nucleotides read TGTGCCAGCAGCCCTAATCAGGTTTGGGATGGCTACACCTTC. The V and J genes are TRBV28 and TRBJ1-2; D is undetermined. V was trimmed by 6 bases and J by 6 bases, leaving 17 bases between them. The CDR3 sequence is 14 residues long. Germline V gene lookup returns CDR1 MDHEN and CDR2 SYDVKM.

The chain uses TRBV5-1 and TRBJ2-1; TRBD2 matches 8 bases. The CDR3 loop spans 14 amino acids. V was pared by 2 bases and J by 8 bases, with 6 bases of the junction left unmatched. Germline V gene data show CDR1 as SGHRS and CDR2 as YFSETQ. CDR3 loop: CASSFSLGGDEQFF. Written as DNA, the CDR3 is TGCGCCAGCAGCTTTAGTCTCGGGGGGGATGAGCAGTTCTTC.

This clone has only a few counts. This chain joins TRBV10-1 and TRBJ2-7; D gene ambiguous. Germline CDR1 reads WNHNN; CDR2 reads SYGVQD (reference sequence). The V and J ends lost 2 bases and 3 bases respectively, with 8 bases between them. The CDR3 contains 13 residues. The CDR3: CASSERTFYEQYF. The CDR3, as DNA: TGCGCCAGCAGTGAGCGAACTTTCTACGAGCAGTACTTC.

The rearrangement uses TRBV6-1 and TRBJ1-5, with TRBD1 as a possible D gene (5 bases). Deletions cut 3 bases from V and 5 bases from J, with 17 bases between. This CDR3 is built from 16 residues. Looked up from germline, CDR1 is MNHNS and CDR2 is SASEGT. CDR3 loop: CASSDPLGGYHQPQHF. The CDR3 DNA follows: TGTGCCAGCAGTGACCCTCTCGGGGGGTACCATCAGCCCCAGCATTTT.

The V call is TRBV14, the J call TRBJ1-1; D is undetermined. V lost 0 bases, J lost 3 bases, and 17 bases lay in between. This CDR3 is built from 17 residues. The germline V gene has CDR1 SGHDN and CDR2 FVKESK. CDR3 bases: TGTGCCAGCAGCCAAGACCATTTAAATCTCGGAGACACTGAAGCTTTCTTT. Protein: CASSQDHLNLGDTEAFF.

The V call is TRBV2, the J call TRBJ2-2; 8 positions agree with TRBD2. This CDR3 region has 14 residues. Germline CDR1 reads SNHLY; CDR2 reads FYNNEI. Trimming took 10 bases from V and 5 from J; bases not matched to a gene: 9. As DNA, the CDR3 is TGTGCCACCCGAAGCGGGAGTATTACCGGGGAGCTGTTTTTT. Translated: CATRSGSITGELFF. Variable domain in full (rest from reference TRBV2 and TRBJ2-2): EPEVTQTPSHQVTQMGQEVILRCVPISNHLYFYWYRQILGQKVEFLVSFYNNEISEKSEIFDDQFSVERPDGSNFTLKIRSTKLEDSAMYFCATRSGSITGELFFGEGSRLTVL.

The V call is TRBV18, the J call TRBJ2-1; 7 bases are a match to TRBD2. CDR1 is KGHSH and CDR2 is LQKENI in the germline V gene. Germline trimming cut 2 bases from V and 2 bases from J; bases unmatched to any gene: 3. The CDR3 totals 15 residues. CDR3 in amino acids: CASSPGGVTYNEQFF. The CDR3 nucleotides are TGTGCCAGCTCACCAGGGGGGGTAACCTACAATGAGCAGTTCTTC.

J is TRBJ2-6 and V is TRBV7-9, with D maybe TRBD2 (5 bases). In germline, CDR1 is SEHNR, CDR2 FQNEAQ (reference sequence). The CDR3 runs 16 residues. V shed 7 bases and J shed 2 bases, with 15 bases lying between them. The CDR3 region has the DNA TGTGCCAGCAAGCAAGCGAGGGAGCCTGGGGCCAACGTCCTGACTTTC. This encodes CASKQAREPGANVLTF. The variable domain in full, completed from reference TRBV7-9 and TRBJ2-6, reads DTGVSQNPRHKITKRGQNVTFRCDPISEHNRLYWYRQTLGQGPEFLTYFQNEAQLEKSRLLSDRFSAERPKGSFSTLEIQRTEQGDSAMYLCASKQAREPGANVLTFGAGSRLTVL.

V gene TRBV4-1 combines with J gene TRBJ1-1; D is undetermined. Germline CDR1 and CDR2: MGHRA and YSYEKL. The CDR3 spans 16 residues. V lost 0 bases and J 0 bases, leaving 11 bases between the germline ends. CDR3 coding DNA: TGCGCCAGCAGCCAAGAAGCATTGCCCCTGAACACTGAAGCTTTCTTT. Its translation: CASSQEALPLNTEAFF.

The chain couples TRBV5-6 to TRBJ2-2; tentative D call: TRBD1 (5 bases). This CDR3 spans 16 amino acids. V dropped 4 bases and J dropped 1 base, with 14 bases sitting between them. Germline V gives CDR1 SGHDT, CDR2 YYEEEE. The CDR3 nucleotides read TGTGCCAGCAGCGATATGGGGCTTGTGAACACCGGGGAGCTGTTTTTT. Amino acid sequence: CASSDMGLVNTGELFF.